Following are 5 T cell receptor beta chains from one sample sequenced in a study of cytomegalovirus exposure and HLA in healthy donors. PCR primers comprised 60 Vbeta and 13 Jbeta primers. Generated by immunoSEQ multiplex PCR, the TCRdb table keeps only in-frame clones and is missing some. The data contain around 300,000 clones, over 85% of them singletons. Input material: PBMCs. These TCRs come from a woman between 18 and 29 years old in good health and CMV-seronegative.

The chain is built from TRBV30 and TRBJ2-4; 8 bases are a match to TRBD2. This CDR3 spans 18 amino acids. The germline CDR1 and CDR2 sequences are GTSNPN and SVGIG (reference sequence). The V segment lost 4 bases and the J segment 1 base; nucleotides outside the gene matches: 15. The CDR3 is CAWTEPDRGGRAKNIQYF. CDR3 nucleotides: TGTGCCTGGACGGAGCCTGACCGGGGGGGCAGGGCCAAAAACATTCAGTACTTC.

The chain has TRBV9 and TRBJ2-3, with 8 bases aligning to TRBD1. Germline CDR1 reads SGDLS; CDR2 reads YYNGEE. Germline trimming cut 10 bases from V and 5 bases from J; bases unmatched to any gene: 12. CDR3 length: 14 residues. The CDR3 loop is CASALGQAIDTQYF. The CDR3 nucleotides are TGTGCCTCGGCCCTGGGACAGGCGATAGATACGCAGTATTTT.

The chain combines TRBV19 with TRBJ2-2; 9 nucleotides match TRBD1. The CDR3 length is 17 residues. With V trimmed by 3 bases and J by 5 bases, 10 bases remained unmatched. Germline values: CDR1 LNHDA, CDR2 SQIVND (reference sequence). The CDR3 loop reads CASSIGTGTGRTGELFF. CDR3 nucleotide sequence: TGTGCCAGTAGTATTGGTACCGGGACAGGGAGAACCGGGGAGCTGTTTTTT.

The rearrangement links TRBV6-5 to TRBJ1-1; D is uncertain. CDR1 and CDR2 (germline): MNHEY, SVGAGI. V shed 11 bases and J shed 10 bases, with 20 bases lying between them. The length of the CDR3 is 12 residues. CDR3 coding DNA: TGTGCCGCGGGAGTGACGGCTAGAGGAGCTTTCTTT. Its translation is CAAGVTARGAFF.

The chain joins TRBV18 to TRBJ2-1; the match to TRBD2 covers 8 bases. Looked up from germline, CDR1 is KGHSH and CDR2 is LQKENI. The CDR3 loop spans 16 amino acids. V dropped 3 bases and J dropped 2; count of bases not matched to a gene: 6. CDR3 bases: TGTGCCAGCTCACCCTTCAGCGGGGGCACCTACAATGAGCAGTTCTTC. It yields the protein CASSPFSGGTYNEQFF.